This T cell receptor beta chain is from a study of blood T cells in healthy people across ages. The CDR3 runs to 14 residues. The germline gives CDR1 SGDLS, CDR2 YYNGEE. Together with a sample-barcoded 5' primer, a J-beta primer mix was included in a second PCR lasting roughly 6 to 12 cycles. TCRdb used MiXCR to reprocess the 5' RACE reads, holding one entry per CDR3 protein. Found here are roughly 1,500,000 distinct CDR3 sequences, approximately 42% of them singletons; the top ten hold roughly 8.2%. Material: blood. The sequence derives from a young woman in good health. This rearrangement joins TRBV9 to TRBJ2-5, with 7 positions matching TRBD1. The end of the DNA aligns better with TRBJ2-7, so the J call may be wrong. The CDR3 DNA is TGTGCCAGCAGCGTAGAAGGGACAGACTACGAGCAGTACTTC. This translates into CASSVEGTDYEQYF.